The 24 T cell receptor beta chains below come from one sample, sequenced in a study of blood T cell repertoires in COVID-19. TCRdb keeps only in-frame clones here, not all; method: immunoSEQ multiplex PCR. The sample consists of about 440,000 clones, around 90% of them appearing once. Sequenced: PBMCs or T cells enriched from blood (not recorded which). The receptors shown here come from a woman in her late teens or twenties with acute COVID-19.

The chain uses TRBV7-9 and TRBJ2-7; a weak D match, TRBD2 (6 bases). Trimming removed 8 bases at V and 0 bases at J, with 20 bases between. The CDR3 loop spans 16 amino acids. The germline gives CDR1 SEHNR, CDR2 FQNEAQ (reference sequence). Written as DNA, the CDR3 is TGTGCCAGCTCTAAGGCGGGGCCCCCGTTCTCCTACGAGCAGTACTTC. Its protein is CASSKAGPPFSYEQYF.

The chain uses TRBV6-5 and TRBJ2-7; maybe TRBD2 (6 bases). The CDR3 contains 15 residues. Trimming removed 3 bases at V and 1 base at J, with 13 bases between. Germline CDR1 reads MNHEY; CDR2 reads SVGAGI. The CDR3 nucleotides are TGTGCCAGCAGTTATGAAAGGGAGGAGTCCTACGAGCAGTACTTC. Protein product: CASSYEREESYEQYF.

The rearrangement joins TRBV3-1 (or the pseudogene TRBV3-2) to TRBJ2-7, with 8 bases lining up with TRBD1. The CDR3 length is 14 residues. The germline V gene encodes CDR1 LGHDT and CDR2 YNNKEL (reference sequence). Trimming at V came to 4 bases and at J to 7 bases, leaving 9 bases not matched to a gene. This chain's CDR3 is CASSPVWTGREQYF. In DNA, the CDR3 is TGTGCCAGCAGCCCCGTATGGACAGGGCGGGAGCAGTACTTC.

V and J are TRBV7-3 and TRBJ1-1, with TRBD1 identical over 11 bases. Germline V gives CDR1 SGHTA, CDR2 FQGTGA. The J segment lost 1 base and the V segment lost 0 bases, leaving 10 bases of the junction unmatched. This CDR3 spans 19 amino acids. The CDR3 protein is CASSLTGARTGGANTEAFF. The CDR3 DNA reads as TGTGCCAGCAGCTTAACCGGAGCCCGGACAGGGGGCGCGAACACTGAAGCTTTCTTT.

This clone has a single count. This rearrangement joins TRBV5-1 to TRBJ2-7, with D possibly TRBD1 on 6 matching bases. Germline CDR1 SGHRS, CDR2 YFSETQ. The length of the CDR3 is 14 residues. V dropped 0 bases and J dropped 2 bases, with 9 bases sitting between them. Here the CDR3 DNA reads TGCGCCAGCAGCTTGGAGGGACACCCCTACGAGCAGTACTTC. It specifies CASSLEGHPYEQYF.

The V call is TRBV11-2, the J call TRBJ1-6, with 9 bases that match TRBD1. The CDR3 extends over 15 amino acids. The germline V gene has CDR1 SGHAT and CDR2 FQNNGV. V dropped 1 base and J dropped 7; count of bases not matched to a gene: 2. CDR3: CASSLGGTGNSPLHF. The CDR3 DNA sequence: TGTGCCAGCAGCTTAGGTGGGACAGGGAATTCACCCCTCCACTTT.

The chain couples TRBV21-1 to TRBJ1-1. TRBV21-1 is marked as a pseudogene. The CDR3 spans 14 residues. The CDR3 loop reads CASSPGTGNTEAFF. The CDR3 DNA reads as TGTGCCAGCAGCCCCGGGACTGGGAACACTGAAGCTTTCTTT.

J is TRBJ2-2 and V is TRBV28, with 8 bases aligning to TRBD2. Germline V gene data show CDR1 as MDHEN and CDR2 as SYDVKM. This CDR3 is 14 amino acids long. The ends lost 6 bases at V and 8 bases at J; junction bases unmatched: 8. The CDR3 nucleotides are TGTGCCAGCAGCTTAGCGGGAAAGGGGGGGGAGCTGTTTTTT. Translated, it gives CASSLAGKGGELFF.

This chain connects TRBV5-1 to TRBJ1-6, with 7 bases aligning to TRBD1. This CDR3 is built from 15 residues. CDR1 is SGHRS, CDR2 YFSETQ, per germline. The V gene end was trimmed by 4 bases and the J gene end by 9 bases; junction bases not matched to a gene: 10. The CDR3 region has the DNA TGCGCCAGCAGCGTCACAGGGGAGATGATTTCACCCCTCCACTTT. This translates into CASSVTGEMISPLHF.

This chain uses TRBV28 with TRBJ1-6; no clear D gene. V lost 7 bases to trimming and J lost 3 bases, with 13 bases between them. The CDR3 loop spans 15 amino acids. From germline, CDR1 is MDHEN and CDR2 SYDVKM. The CDR3 spells CASNLNRGYNSPLHF. CDR3 coding DNA: TGTGCCAGCAACCTCAACCGGGGCTATAATTCACCCCTCCACTTT.

The chain carries TRBV5-4 and TRBJ1-2, with 8 bases matching TRBD1. The CDR3 totals 15 residues. Looked up from germline, CDR1 is SGHNT and CDR2 is YYREEE (reference sequence). The trim removed 0 bases at V and 4 bases at J, leaving 5 bases unmatched. CDR3 nucleotide sequence: TGTGCCAGCAGCTTGGCGGTTGGGACAGGCTATGGCTACACCTTC. Translated, it gives CASSLAVGTGYGYTF.

The genes are TRBV23-1 and TRBJ2-3, with a possible D match to TRBD2 (6 bases). TRBV23-1 is recorded as an ORF, its role being uncertain. This CDR3 comprises 12 residues. V gave up 10 bases and J gave up 1 base, with 9 bases separating them. The CDR3, as DNA: TGCGCCATCGGCGGGGGCACAGATACGCAGTATTTT. Its translation: CAIGGGTDTQYF.

This clone was counted only a few times. In DNA form, the CDR3 reads TGTGCCAGCAGTTTAATTGGGACAGGGCGTGAGCAGTACTTC. Protein sequence: CASSLIGTGREQYF. The V call is TRBV28, the J call TRBJ2-7; 9 bases align to TRBD1. Germline V lookup: CDR1 MDHEN, CDR2 SYDVKM. Germline trimming cut 2 bases from V and 7 bases from J; bases unmatched to any gene: 6. The CDR3 sequence is 14 residues long.

This chain connects TRBV4-1 to TRBJ2-7; possible D gene TRBD2, 6 bases. Per germline, CDR1 MGHRA and CDR2 YSYEKL. Trimming stripped 1 base from V and 0 bases from J, with 19 bases between. The CDR3 spans 18 residues. This chain's CDR3 is CASSQVVSGGSSSYEQYF. Written as DNA, the CDR3 is TGCGCCAGCAGCCAAGTTGTTAGCGGAGGGTCTAGCTCCTACGAGCAGTACTTC.

This clone is a singleton in its sample. This sequence joins TRBV11-2 and TRBJ1-2; perhaps TRBD1 as D (5 bases). CDR1 and CDR2 from the germline V gene are SGHAT and FQNNGV. V was shortened by 4 bases and J by 9 bases, with 9 bases between the two germline ends. The CDR3 sequence is 11 residues long. Here the CDR3 reads CASSSPGSYTF. The CDR3 nucleotides read TGTGCCAGCAGCTCCCCAGGGAGCTACACCTTC.

On this clone: Distinct nucleotide sequences in the sample also encode this CDR3. The chain is built from TRBV29-1 and TRBJ2-2, with 10 bases fitting TRBD1. Trimming removed 5 bases from V and 3 bases from J; junction bases left unmatched: 3. Germline V gene sequence: CDR1 SQVTM, CDR2 ANQGSEA. CDR3 length: 14 amino acids. CDR3 nucleotides: TGCAGCGTTTCAGGACAGGGGGACACCGGGGAGCTGTTTTTT. Translation gives CSVSGQGDTGELFF.

This chain links TRBV7-2 with TRBJ1-1, with 7 bases that match TRBD1. CDR3 size: 15 residues. J was trimmed by 3 bases and V by 2 bases; bases with no gene match: 6. Germline lookup yields CDR1 SGHTA and CDR2 FQGNSA. The CDR3 coding sequence is TGTGCCAGCAGCTTAAGTAGGGGGCTCGACACTGAAGCTTTCTTT. Translation gives CASSLSRGLDTEAFF. Full variable domain (outside the CDR3, taken from reference TRBV7-2 and TRBJ1-1): GAGVSQSPSNKVTEKGKDVELRCDPISGHTALYWYRQSLGQGLEFLIYFQGNSAPDKSGLPSDRFSAERTGGSVSTLTIQRTQQEDSAVYLCASSLSRGLDTEAFFGQGTRLTVV.

V gene TRBV9 combines with J gene TRBJ2-2, with 12 bases fitting TRBD1. The germline V gene encodes CDR1 SGDLS and CDR2 YYNGEE. This CDR3 has 16 residues. Losses at the gene ends were 4 bases for V and 7 bases for J; bases not matched to a gene: 8. The DNA of the CDR3 is TGTGCCAGCAGCTCCCCCGGGACAGGGGGCGACGGGGAGCTGTTTTTT. As protein: CASSSPGTGGDGELFF.

The rearrangement joins TRBV9 to TRBJ2-7; 12 nucleotides line up with TRBD1. V dropped 4 bases and J dropped 6; count of bases not matched to a gene: 14. The CDR3 totals 17 residues. Germline V CDR1 and CDR2: SGDLS, YYNGEE. CDR3 in amino acids: CASSPVRRDRGPSEQYF. In DNA, the CDR3 is TGTGCCAGCAGCCCTGTCCGGAGGGACAGGGGGCCGTCCGAGCAGTACTTC.

The chain carries TRBV7-9 and TRBJ2-5; D possibly corresponds to TRBD2 (5 bases). The CDR3 is 13 residues long. The V gene lost 9 bases and the J gene lost 3 bases, with 14 bases spanning the gap. Germline loops: CDR1 SEHNR, CDR2 FQNEAQ (reference sequence). Here the CDR3 DNA reads TGTGCCAGTCGGACTGTTACAAAAGAGACCCAGTACTTC. Translation: CASRTVTKETQYF.

This rearrangement joins TRBV19 to TRBJ2-7; 9 bases are shared with TRBD1. V trimming: 4 bases; J trimming: 4 bases; junction bases outside the gene matches: 5. CDR3 length: 14 amino acids. Germline CDR1 reads LNHDA; CDR2 reads SQIVND (reference sequence). CDR3 sequence (DNA): TGTGCCAGTAGTACCTGGACAGGGGAGTACGAGCAGTACTTC. It codes for CASSTWTGEYEQYF.

This chain uses TRBV5-1 with TRBJ1-1; TRBD1 matches at 9 bases. CDR3 length: 16 residues. The trim removed 2 bases at V and 6 bases at J, leaving 11 bases unmatched. Germline CDR1 reads SGHRS; CDR2 reads YFSETQ. The CDR3, as DNA: TGCGCCAGCAGCTTAAGGGTCCTACAGGGGGCGGCTGAAGCTTTCTTT. Amino acids: CASSLRVLQGAAEAFF. Full variable domain (missing parts from reference TRBV5-1 and TRBJ1-1): KAGVTQTPRYLIKTRGQQVTLSCSPISGHRSVSWYQQTPGQGLQFLFEYFSETQRNKGNFPGRFSGRQFSNSRSEMNVSTLELGDSALYLCASSLRVLQGAAEAFFGQGTRLTVV.

The chain carries TRBV11-2 and TRBJ2-7; 7 positions agree with TRBD1. The germline CDR1 and CDR2 sequences are SGHAT and FQNNGV. The ends lost 0 bases at V and 3 bases at J; junction bases unmatched: 2. The CDR3 extends over 14 amino acids. CDR3 in amino acids: CASSLEQGSYEQYF. CDR3 sequence (DNA): TGTGCCAGCAGCTTAGAACAGGGGAGCTACGAGCAGTACTTC. Looking up the rest from reference TRBV11-2 and TRBJ2-7 gives the full variable domain: EAGVAQSPRYKIIEKRQSVAFWCNPISGHATLYWYQQILGQGPKLLIQFQNNGVVDDSQLPKDRFSAERLKGVDSTLKIQPAKLEDSAVYLCASSLEQGSYEQYFGPGTRLTVT.

The V gene is TRBV9, the J gene TRBJ2-2; the match to TRBD2 covers 13 bases. The CDR3 contains 15 residues. J gave up 6 bases and V 3 bases, and 2 bases lay outside the gene matches. The germline V gene has CDR1 SGDLS and CDR2 YYNGEE. CDR3 sequence: CASSGTSGGAGELFF. In DNA form, the CDR3 reads TGTGCCAGCAGCGGAACTAGCGGGGGGGCCGGGGAGCTGTTTTTT.